This paragraph covers one T cell receptor (beta chain) sequence. The antigen it binds to is not known. No base-level quality is on record; no much larger clone is a single base apart. The library was generated by the immunoSEQ multiplex PCR assay. The multiplex PCR relied on a mix of 60 forward primers for TCR Vbeta segments and 13 reverse primers for TCR Jbeta segments. The CDR3 region of rearranged TCR beta genes was amplified from genomic DNA by a multiplex PCR assay. The amplified TCR beta libraries were sequenced on the Illumina HiSeq System as 87-base-pair reads. The source study handled its data this way. In a later analysis, some 80 million unique TCR beta chains were counted across the 650 to 750 repertoires, and about 10 million of these chains were shared by at least two donors. To remove PCR and sequencing errors, raw reads were error-corrected and collapsed into unique sequences using a nearest-neighbor algorithm that merged closely related sequences. Alignment of CDR3 sequences to IMGT reference sequences was used to assign V, D and J gene segments. For a sequence to be retained, a match of at least six nucleotides was required to both a V gene segment and a J gene segment. Rearrangements were classified as productive when the CDR3 lacked stop codons and remained in frame with V and J, and all other rearrangements were classified as non-productive. CDR3 was defined by IMGT convention, running from the second conserved V-encoded cysteine to the conserved J-encoded phenylalanine. In an earlier analysis of roughly 610 of the donors, sequences lacking an unambiguous match to a single V gene segment were excluded. An earlier analysis of 587 of the donors called V segments functional above 56.7% productive rearrangements and segregating when the between-donor standard deviation exceeded 5%. A statistical classification framework was built for diagnosing cytomegalovirus status from the catalog of TCR beta chain sequences. In a later analysis, V and J genes were assigned by comparing TCR nucleotide sequences against IMGT/GENE-DB human TR gene sequences. In a later analysis, CDR3 sequences and most-parsimonious VDJ recombination scenarios were assigned using the TCRdist pipeline. In a later analysis, each TCR beta chain was defined by its CDR3 amino acid sequence together with its V-gene family, and reads without a unique V-gene family were excluded. A later analysis removed several hundred highly shared, low-generation-probability nucleotide sequences to deal with suspected cross-contamination and a sequencing artifact. In a later analysis, a clonal expansion index for each public chain was calculated from normalized within-repertoire ranks of inferred template counts. In a later analysis, generation probabilities were computed with a VDJ recombination model fitted to out-of-frame rearrangements, and the resulting probabilities were checked against IGoR. Hypergeometric tests were used in a later analysis to score TCR-TCR, TCR-HLA and TCR-CMV co-occurrence, with a repertoire-size bias correction applied to the TCR pairs. In a later analysis, false discovery rates were estimated by permuting HLA or CMV assignments 20 times. In a later analysis, co-occurring TCRs were grouped with DBSCAN, and TCRdist sequence similarity was added when clustering was performed within HLA-allele-positive subsets. Co-occurrence clustering excluded repertoires with fewer than 30,000 or more than 120,000 public chains, plus five with anomalous nucleotide sharing. Not all clones reach the TCRdb copy of this immuneACCESS table, which keeps in-frame sequences only. Checked studies attribute under half of the gap to unresolved V genes and leave the rest unexplained. The V and J calls and clone size come from that table; D and trimming were worked out from the DNA. Here the sample has a few hundred thousand clones; roughly 80% occur a single time. 15% to 19% of the sample lies in the top ten.

The sample originates from a study of cytomegalovirus exposure and HLA in healthy donors (dated by TCRdb to 2016 to 2017). General notes on the study: In an earlier analysis of approximately 500 of the donors, about 270 Gb of sequence data and 100 million or so unique TCR beta sequences from roughly 190 million T cells were reported. An early release that covered some 630 HLA-typed donors contained about 290 gigabases of sequencing data and tens of millions of unique TCR sequences. Of the approximately 400 genotyped donors, about 80% fell in the genetic ancestry cluster associated with self-reported Caucasian donors. The study aimed to test whether signatures of past pathogen exposure could be identified by cataloging public T cell receptors. The study profiled the T cell repertoires of 500 to 800 subjects by immunosequencing and related them to cytomegalovirus serostatus. Along with the approximately 700-subject first cohort, a separate validation cohort of around 110 different subjects was used. High-throughput TCR immunosequencing, statistical association of individual TCRs with disease status, and machine learning were combined to predict cytomegalovirus infection status. A later analysis re-analyzed previously published TCR beta repertoires from 600 to 850 donors and added high-resolution HLA genotyping to study TCR occurrence patterns. The later analysis used no new phenotypic data to find candidate immune exposures, relying instead on TCR beta sequences and their occurrence across donors. An earlier analysis of some 500 of the donors used high-throughput TCR beta sequencing to judge whether each TCR beta V gene segment behaved as functional or pseudogenic. Donor age, sex, ethnicity and CMV serostatus were compiled together with the repertoire data. Genome-wide SNP genotypes for about 55% of the roughly 670 donors were used in a later genetic analysis, which treated that subset as a discovery cohort. Every discovery cohort repertoire had been produced on one sequencing platform. HLA typing covered class I and class II loci at four-digit resolution. Typing coverage varied by locus: roughly 629-630 donors for A, B, C, DRB1 and DQB1; 500 to 550 for DQA1; more than 600 for DPA1; more than 450 for DPB1. Because of strong linkage in the cohort, 5 or 6 DR-DQ haplotypes were treated as single units for association and clustering. Across some 400 genotyped donors of the cohort, an average of approximately 240,000 unique TCR beta nucleotide sequences per donor were sequenced, and approximately 19% of those sequences were non-productive. Points the paper makes about the study in general: Several of the top co-occurrence clusters appeared to be linked to parvovirus B19, influenza, CMV and Epstein-Barr virus, according to a later analysis. A later analysis found that most CMV-associated TCR beta chains appeared HLA-restricted, with HLA associations seemingly driven largely by CMV exposure. Linkage disequilibrium might explain the correlated functional status among segregating V segments, but an unknown experimental factor could not be ruled out. The cohort was sequenced for TCR beta chains only, and without alpha or paired-chain data the features that could be detected were limited. In both the original and validation cohorts, the classifier was reported to diagnose cytomegalovirus status with high specificity and sensitivity. HLA typing was unavailable for some donors at each locus, so association tests used only the typed subset. The earlier analysis of approximately 540 of the donors excluded 15 to 20 rarely observed V segments, including chromosome 9 orphons, because counts were too low. The study listed 150 to 200 TCR beta chains as associated with cytomegalovirus. Three of the identified cytomegalovirus-associated TCR beta chains were confirmed in vitro to be specific for cytomegalovirus antigens. An earlier analysis of approximately 600 of the donors showed that most TCR beta V segments appeared in productive rearrangements either about 87% or about 30% of the time, which broadly matched IMGT annotations. The authors suggested that the approach could potentially be generalized to other disease states and immunological phenotypes. Some IMGT-functional V segments, including TRBV6-2 and TRBV6-3, could not be distinguished by the 87-base-pair reads and were therefore excluded. The sequencing pipeline was judged likely to have produced a cluster of highly shared sequence variants as a technical artifact. Most TCR sequences were seen in very few donors, while some public TCRs were found in many individuals. A later genetic analysis associated a missense DCLRE1C variant with V-gene and J-gene trimming of TCR beta chains, and an independent cohort replicated the association. A later analysis associated 17,000 or so TCR beta sequences with specific HLA alleles at a false discovery rate of 0.05. When HLA alleles, especially DR and DQ, strongly co-occurred, attributing TCR associations to individual alleles was difficult. Compared with equally common non-associated chains, HLA-associated TCR beta chains in a later analysis were more clonally expanded and had lower generation probabilities. A later genetic analysis reported fewer N-insertions in productive TCRs among donors in an Asian-associated ancestry cluster than the roughly 700-donor mean. In a later analysis, the rate of TCR association differed among HLA loci, with DRB1 alleles having the most associated TCRs and HLA-C alleles having the fewest. For the cohort, immune exposure information was limited to CMV serostatus. A further reported finding was that TCR beta sequences accurately predicted the HLA-A and HLA-B alleles for most subjects in the first cohort. Presence/absence analyses assumed roughly uniform sequencing depth across donors, an assumption that may not hold.

The cohort was made up of about 610 healthy bone marrow donors. At the time of sampling, all cohort members were nominally healthy, though unrecorded immune exposures were likely present. The donor was CMV seronegative and belonged to the group of approximately 320 seronegative cohort members. Each donor provided a peripheral blood sample, and peripheral blood mononuclear cells were used for TCR beta sequencing. Genomic DNA extraction from the blood cell samples was performed with the Qiagen DNeasy Blood Extraction Kit. CDR1 and CDR2 are read off the germline V gene as SGHRS and YFSETQ. V is shortened by 1 base, J by 5 bases, and the region joining them spans 13 bases. The CDR3 runs 15 amino acids, cysteine and phenylalanine included. Kept here is only the CDR3 DNA, which spans 45 bases and is read in frame from base 1.

Sequencing was done on a sample of PBMCs. The sequence was obtained from a man aged 40-49 years in good health and CMV-seronegative. The rearranged chain carries TRBV5-1 and TRBJ1-5; the D gene lacks a confident call. CDR3 protein: CASSLWSGGDQPQHF. The sequence in DNA is TGCGCCAGCAGCTTGTGGTCGGGCGGGGATCAGCCCCAGCATTTT.